These 14 T cell receptor beta chains came from one sample sequenced in a study of blood T cell repertoires in COVID-19. Profiling relied on immunoSEQ multiplex PCR, and the TCRdb table lists in-frame clones only, not all of them. The top ten hold nearly 7% of the sample, which has around 300,000 clones, roughly 90% seen once. The specimen was peripheral blood. The receptors derive from a woman aged 25 to 39 with COVID-19, enrolled during active disease.

This chain connects TRBV5-5 to TRBJ2-7; 8 bases fit TRBD1. With V trimmed by 4 bases and J by 0 bases, 6 bases remained unmatched. Germline lookup yields CDR1 SGHKS and CDR2 YYEKEE (reference sequence). CDR3 size: 15 residues. The CDR3 nucleotides read TGTGCCAGCAGCCCGCGGGACAGGAGCTCCTACGAGCAGTACTTC. The encoded protein is CASSPRDRSSYEQYF.

The rearrangement links TRBV29-1 to TRBJ1-1; 9 bases map to TRBD1. Trimming took 6 bases from V and 4 from J; bases not matched to a gene: 9. From germline, CDR1 is SQVTM and CDR2 ANQGSEA. The CDR3 is made up of 14 amino acids. CDR3 protein: CSVLPGQGGTEAFF. The CDR3 bases are TGCAGCGTCCTCCCGGGACAGGGAGGCACTGAAGCTTTCTTT.

In this sample, this clone turned up once. This chain links TRBV30 with TRBJ1-4, with D unclear. Germline lookup yields CDR1 GTSNPN and CDR2 SVGIG (reference sequence). CDR3 size: 13 residues. Deletions cut 3 bases from V and 12 bases from J, with 17 bases between. In DNA form, the CDR3 reads TGTGCCTGGAGCTCAGGACGGGAATATCAACTGTTTTTT. The encoded protein is CAWSSGREYQLFF.

The chain recombines TRBV4-1 with TRBJ1-1; D uncertain. The V and J ends lost 1 base and 5 bases respectively, with 14 bases between them. Germline assignment: CDR1 MGHRA and CDR2 YSYEKL. CDR3 size: 15 residues. The CDR3 DNA sequence: TGCGCCAGCAGCCAAGGGGAGATGAGGGATACTGAAGCTTTCTTT. It yields the protein CASSQGEMRDTEAFF.

This rearrangement joins TRBV29-1 to TRBJ2-3; 12 positions agree with TRBD2. The germline CDR1 and CDR2 sequences are SQVTM and ANQGSEA. Trimming took 5 bases from V and 2 from J; bases not matched to a gene: 5. The CDR3 has 15 amino acids. CDR3 nucleotide sequence: TGCAGCGTTACCCGGACTAGCGGGACCACAGATACGCAGTATTTT. Translation gives CSVTRTSGTTDTQYF.

V and J are TRBV6-5 and TRBJ1-5; 9 nucleotides agree with TRBD1. The germline V gene has CDR1 MNHEY and CDR2 SVGAGI. The CDR3 has 15 residues. J was trimmed by 6 bases and V by 4 bases; bases with no gene match: 7. This CDR3 is CASSSRTGAGQPQHF. The CDR3 DNA reads TGTGCCAGCAGTTCCAGGACAGGGGCGGGTCAGCCCCAGCATTTT.

The chain joins TRBV28 to TRBJ1-2, with 7 nucleotides matching TRBD1. Germline V lookup: CDR1 MDHEN, CDR2 SYDVKM. After removal of 6 bases from V and 2 bases from J, the junction contained 9 bases not matched to a gene. This CDR3 comprises 15 residues. The CDR3 loop reads CASSLYRGPNYGYTF. CDR3 coding DNA: TGTGCCAGCAGCTTGTACAGGGGCCCGAACTATGGCTACACCTTC.

CDR3 in amino acids: CASSPLGPQGTEAFF. The CDR3 nucleotides read TGTGCCAGCAGCCCTCTTGGGCCTCAAGGCACTGAAGCTTTCTTT. The gene calls are TRBV28 and TRBJ1-1; unclear D gene. The CDR3 sequence is 15 residues long. Germline values: CDR1 MDHEN, CDR2 SYDVKM. The V gene lost 6 bases and the J gene lost 4 bases, with 18 bases spanning the gap.

V is TRBV10-3 and J is TRBJ1-1; D call uncertain. Per germline, CDR1 ENHRY and CDR2 SYGVKD. The CDR3 contains 12 residues. Trimming pared 7 bases from V and 7 bases from J, leaving 13 bases between. CDR3 DNA sequence: TGTGCCATCACCACACGGGTCGGTGAAGCTTTCTTT. As protein: CAITTRVGEAFF.

The chain employs TRBV11-3 and TRBJ1-1, with D perhaps matching TRBD1 (5 bases). Germline V gene sequence: CDR1 SGHNT, CDR2 YENEEA. This CDR3 comprises 14 residues. V lost 5 bases, J lost 6 bases, and 16 bases lay in between. The CDR3 DNA reads as TGTGCCAGCAGCGCCCGGGGGAGGAGGGCTGAAGCTTTCTTT. This encodes CASSARGRRAEAFF.

This chain connects TRBV10-3 to TRBJ1-2, with TRBD1 matching over 8 bases. Trimming removed 6 bases from V and 4 bases from J; junction bases left unmatched: 10. Germline CDR1 and CDR2: ENHRY and SYGVKD. The CDR3 length is 15 residues. The CDR3 nucleotides read TGTGCCATCAGCGCCGGGACAGGCCCGCTCTATGGCTACACCTTC. It encodes CAISAGTGPLYGYTF.

The rearrangement uses TRBV2 and TRBJ1-4; D remains unclear. The germline V gene has CDR1 SNHLY and CDR2 FYNNEI. The V end was cut by 3 bases, the J end by 7 bases, with 12 bases between. This CDR3 contains 14 residues. In DNA, the CDR3 is TGTGCCAGCAGTGATACAGCTTTTAGTGAAAAACTGTTTTTT. This translates into CASSDTAFSEKLFF.

The chain uses TRBV4-3 and TRBJ2-7; D perhaps matches TRBD1 (5 bases). Germline V gene sequence: CDR1 LGHNA, CDR2 YSLEER. The length of the CDR3 is 15 residues. Deletions cut 4 bases from V and 0 bases from J, with 13 bases between. This chain's CDR3 is CASSLGHDLSYEQYF. The DNA for the CDR3 is TGCGCCAGCAGCCTAGGACACGACCTCTCCTACGAGCAGTACTTC.

V and J are TRBV7-9 and TRBJ1-2; D is possibly TRBD1 (6 bases). V lost 4 bases, J lost 6 bases, and 15 bases lay in between. The germline V gene has CDR1 SEHNR and CDR2 FQNEAQ (reference sequence). This CDR3 is built from 14 residues. CDR3 DNA: TGTGCCAGCAGCTCCACAGGGCTTCAGAATGGCTACACCTTC. The encoded protein is CASSSTGLQNGYTF. Combining the CDR3 with reference TRBV7-9 and TRBJ1-2 gives the whole variable domain DTGVSQNPRHKITKRGQNVTFRCDPISEHNRLYWYRQTLGQGPEFLTYFQNEAQLEKSRLLSDRFSAERPKGSFSTLEIQRTEQGDSAMYLCASSSTGLQNGYTFGSGTRLTVV.